These T cell receptor beta chains were read from a single sample in a study of cytomegalovirus exposure and HLA in healthy donors. Some clones are missing from TCRdb's copy, which holds only in-frame ones; the method was immunoSEQ multiplex PCR. The sample includes around 190,000 clones, around 80% of them seen just once. The sequencing sample was made of PBMCs. The receptors were sampled from a woman between 50 and 59 years old in good health and CMV-seronegative. Each CDR3 is given with its conserved first and last residue. The order of the fields is J gene, V gene, clone size, CDR3 protein. Rows give clone size only sometimes, using once, few, many, or a class for an expanded clone.

TRBJ1-3	TRBV7-2	-	CASSPDRDLGNTIYF
TRBJ2-3	TRBV5-1	-	CASTVSGVRDTQYF
TRBJ2-7	TRBV28	-	CASSRTGGRYEQYF
TRBJ2-3	TRBV4-1	-	CASSQDPSGGTDTQYF
TRBJ2-2	TRBV14	-	CASSPYTGELFF
-	TRBV9	-	CASSNSGREGREQYF
TRBJ1-1	TRBV27	-	CASSPTDRLNTEAFF
TRBJ2-1	TRBV2	-	CASNLLAGGSYNEQFF
TRBJ2-1	TRBV27	-	CASSYAPGQSSYNEQFF
TRBJ2-7	TRBV13	few	CASSAAEGRYEQYF
TRBJ2-7	TRBV7-8	-	CASYNPGSGGYEQYF
TRBJ2-3	TRBV6-6	-	CASKGAGGNTDTQYF
TRBJ1-1	TRBV6-5	-	CATRGGRAMNTEAFF
TRBJ1-6	TRBV7-9	-	CASSQDRDNSPLHF
TRBJ2-5	TRBV9	-	CASSASRGTAQETQYF
TRBJ2-1	TRBV5-3	-	CARSLFQGAGEQFF
TRBJ2-4	TRBV6-1	-	CASSDHGGTGFFAKNIQYF
TRBJ2-2	TRBV4-1	few	CASSQLAGNTGELFF
TRBJ2-5	TRBV10-3	few	CATALGQQETQYF
TRBJ1-2	TRBV18	-	CASSPRTGLDYGYTF
TRBJ2-6	TRBV27	once	CASTRDRTLSGANVLTF
TRBJ2-5	TRBV2	-	CASSRDRAVEEQYF
TRBJ1-1	TRBV29-1	-	CSVVGQATTEAFF
TRBJ2-7	TRBV18	-	CASSPPGQSSYEQYF